This is a list of T cell receptor beta chains from one sample in a study of T-cell reconstitution after alpha-beta-depleted transplantation in children. MiXCR, run by TCRdb on the PCR reads, gives a single entry per CDR3 protein. This sample has about 580,000 distinct CDR3 sequences, with 20% to 25% found just once. The specimen comprised PBMCs, mostly from graft donor cells, sampled 360 days after TCRalphabeta/CD19-depleted stem cell transplant. These TCRs come from a boy less than two years old who had a stem cell transplant for acute myeloid leukemia, so the T cells may come from the graft donor. Both conserved end residues are trimmed from each CDR3. Fields, in order: J gene, CDR3 length, V gene, D gene, CDR3 protein. D genes are given only for firm matches.

TRBJ1-5 16 TRBV28 - ASNSGTDAWPFNQPQH
TRBJ2-4 12 TRBV20-1 - SASKYSEGNIQY
TRBJ2-3 11 TRBV12-3/TRBV12-4 - ASSLAGRATQY
TRBJ1-1 13 TRBV29-1 TRBD1 SVEDRGLPNTEAF
TRBJ2-3 10 TRBV20-1 - SAWDNTDTQY
TRBJ1-1 18 TRBV25-1 TRBD1 ASSEYFVPTGPAGGTEAF
TRBJ1-1 9 TRBV12-3/TRBV12-4 - AQGGNTEAF
TRBJ1-1 13 TRBV6-5 TRBD1 ASSYSDRDGAEAF
TRBJ2-4 15 TRBV5-1 TRBD1 ASSLGGGGQGGNIQY
TRBJ2-2 10 TRBV20-1 - SASRGTGELF
TRBJ2-5 12 TRBV4-3 - ASSQDAASGTQY
TRBJ2-5 10 TRBV29-1 TRBD1 SVEGRGETQY
TRBJ2-3 12 TRBV20-1 TRBD1 SAVPGQLTDTQY
TRBJ1-2 12 TRBV28 - ASSLLTGQRGYT
TRBJ2-5 13 TRBV9 TRBD2 ASSAATSGEETQY